This T cell receptor (beta chain) was observed in a study of T cell repertoires in cytomegalovirus infection. Study as a whole: An indication of both CMV infection and matching HLA type came from public TCR beta signatures. Study-wide results and caveats: In two of eight donors, the top clonotype was HLA-C-restricted CMV-specific.

TCRdb re-analysed the reads in MiXCR, keeping a single row per CDR3 protein. The sample has some 120,000 distinct CDR3 sequences; around 10% are singletons. Regarding this clonotype: Its antigen is as yet unknown.

CDR1 is MNHNY, CDR2 SVGAGI, per germline (reference sequence). V was clipped by 4 bases and J by 4 bases, with 5 bases between them. The CDR3 is 12 residues long. This clonotype was sampled from a human donor in good health (CMV status not recorded). Some clones in this sample may be carry-over from other donors' samples. Sequencing was carried out using PBMCs, sequenced either directly or after in vitro stimulation (not recorded which). The chain is built from TRBV6-6 and TRBJ1-5; D remains unclear. The DNA of the CDR3 is TGTGCCAGCAGTTTGGGGAATCAGCCCCAGCATTTT. Protein product: CASSLGNQPQHF.